The clone carrying this T cell receptor beta chain came up many times. Its antigen is as yet unknown. The sample is drawn from a study of T cells in Graves' hyperthyroidism and ophthalmopathy. Study-level information: The blood sample was taken at first diagnosis, before treatment began. General study points: Median prediction lead before ophthalmopathy onset was around 7 months with the model.

Hyperthyroidism in the patients, aged 18 to 65, was newly diagnosed and under 2 months in duration. The study left out patients who had uncontrolled infection, other autoimmune disease, pregnancy or lactation. The CDR3 sequence is 15 residues long. Germline trimming cut 5 bases from V and 6 bases from J; bases unmatched to any gene: 8. Amplified TCR beta CDR3 regions derived from RNA transcripts. RT-PCR in the first round (using the HTBI primer set) targeted the TCR CDR3. MiXCR was run by TCRdb on the multiplex PCR reads, yielding one entry per CDR3 protein. This table has 600,000 to 750,000 distinct CDR3 sequences, roughly 17% appearing once.

The clonotype was recovered from a man between 45 and 60 years old with Graves' hyperthyroidism. This chain connects TRBV12-3 or TRBV12-4 to TRBJ2-1, with 9 positions matching TRBD2. Sequencing used blood. CDR3 residues: CASSVPGLATNEQFF. In DNA, the CDR3 is TGTGCCAGCAGTGTTCCGGGACTAGCTACCAATGAGCAGTTCTTC.